This T cell receptor beta chain was captured in a study of T-cell memory formation after mild COVID-19. At the level of the study: Clustering of TCRs was largely donor specific.

Study results and caveats: Mainly in CM and EM were contracting CD4+ clones; CD8+ were in EMRA.

Many counts were recorded for this clonotype. Its specificity is not known. MiXCR was run by TCRdb on the 5' RACE reads, yielding one entry per CDR3 protein. Of about 210,000 distinct CDR3 sequences listed, over 9.5% are singletons. CDR1 and CDR2 (germline): LGHDT, YNNKEL (reference sequence). Losses at the gene ends were 4 bases for V and 5 bases for J; bases not matched to a gene: 5. There are 14 residues in the CDR3. This clonotype originated in a man younger than 30 who had mild COVID-19 (a few samples of this study predate the infection). Cell type and time point are not known. V and J are TRBV3-1 and TRBJ2-7; 10 positions match TRBD1. Sequencing input: PBMCs or a T cell subset sorted from them (not recorded which). The CDR3 is CASSPLTGGDEQYF. CDR3 DNA: TGTGCCAGCAGCCCTTTGACAGGGGGCGACGAGCAGTACTTC.